This entry lists 20 T cell receptor beta chains sequenced from one sample in a study of monozygotic twins with cystic fibrosis. Assay: immunoSEQ multiplex PCR; the TCRdb copy retains only in-frame clones and omits some. Altogether about 26,000 clones are present, 96% being singletons, with the ten largest covering around 3%. Material: blood. These TCRs come from a girl aged 2-10 years with cystic fibrosis.

The chain couples TRBV2 to TRBJ2-2, with a weak D call TRBD1 (5 bases). This CDR3 spans 15 amino acids. Germline assignment: CDR1 SNHLY and CDR2 FYNNEI. Trimming left V 6 bases short and J 1 base short, with 12 bases between. This CDR3 reads CASRPDRLNTGELFF. For the CDR3, the DNA is TGTGCCAGCAGACCCGACAGATTGAACACCGGGGAGCTGTTTTTT.

In its sample, this clone was seen once. The chain has TRBV28 and TRBJ2-3; the D gene is possibly TRBD1 (6 bases). The CDR3 is 13 amino acids. Germline assignment: CDR1 MDHEN and CDR2 SYDVKM. Trimming took off 8 bases at V and 5 bases at J, with 14 bases between the two ends. CDR3 coding DNA: TGTGCCAGCCAGGGGCAGGAGGTAGATACGCAGTATTTT. Its translation: CASQGQEVDTQYF.

The rearrangement joins TRBV5-1 to TRBJ2-3; 7 positions match TRBD1. The germline V gene encodes CDR1 SGHRS and CDR2 YFSETQ. Trimming took 1 base from V and 1 from J; bases not matched to a gene: 3. The CDR3 totals 15 residues. The CDR3 bases are TGCGCCAGCAGCTTGACAGGGGTTGGCACAGATACGCAGTATTTT. The encoded protein is CASSLTGVGTDTQYF.

The V call is TRBV18, the J call TRBJ1-2; a possible D gene is TRBD1 (5 bases). Germline lookup yields CDR1 KGHSH and CDR2 LQKENI. The CDR3 is 16 amino acids. The germline V and J ends were trimmed by 6 bases and 8 bases, with 25 bases remaining between them. CDR3 loop: CASSPLTGVVLRGYTF. The CDR3 DNA follows: TGTGCCAGCTCCCCCCTCACGGGGGTGGTTCTGCGAGGCTACACCTTC. Drawing the rest from reference TRBV18 and TRBJ1-2, the complete variable domain is NAGVMQNPRHLVRRRGQEARLRCSPMKGHSHVYWYRQLPEEGLKFMVYLQKENIIDESGMPKERFSAEFPKEGPSILRIQQVVRGDSAAYFCASSPLTGVVLRGYTFGSGTRLTVV.

The table lists this clone with a count of one. The chain couples TRBV2 to TRBJ2-2; TRBD1 or TRBD2 may be the D gene (5 bases each). The ends were cut back, 8 bases at V and 0 bases at J, with 10 bases in the middle. The CDR3 runs 14 residues. Looked up from germline, CDR1 is SNHLY and CDR2 is FYNNEI. CDR3 loop: CASEGPTNTGELFF. The CDR3, as DNA: TGTGCCAGCGAGGGACCCACGAACACCGGGGAGCTGTTTTTT. The full variable domain, with the rest looked up from reference TRBV2 and TRBJ2-2, is EPEVTQTPSHQVTQMGQEVILRCVPISNHLYFYWYRQILGQKVEFLVSFYNNEISEKSEIFDDQFSVERPDGSNFTLKIRSTKLEDSAMYFCASEGPTNTGELFFGEGSRLTVL.

J is TRBJ1-2 and V is TRBV7-8, with a weak D call TRBD1 (5 bases). The CDR3 contains 17 residues. Germline lookup yields CDR1 SGHVS and CDR2 FQNEAQ. Trimming took 6 bases from V and 8 from J, leaving 28 bases between them. The CDR3 region is CASSRPGKSPGRGGYTF. The CDR3 bases are TGTGCCAGCAGTCGTCCAGGGAAGAGCCCTGGGAGAGGAGGCTACACCTTC.

The CDR3 region has the DNA TGTGCCAGCAGTTTGGACCAGTACGGGGAGCAGTTCTTC. Translation gives CASSLDQYGEQFF. The chain carries TRBV6-1 and TRBJ2-1; no reliable D call. Germline-derived CDR1 and CDR2 are MNHNS and SASEGT. V lost 5 bases and J lost 10, with 15 bases in between. The CDR3 is made up of 13 amino acids.

The chain combines TRBV14 with TRBJ1-4; tentatively, D is TRBD1 (6 bases). CDR3 size: 11 residues. Trimming took off 6 bases at V and 15 bases at J, with 14 bases between the two ends. Looked up from germline, CDR1 is SGHDN and CDR2 is FVKESK. This CDR3 is CASRSTGTLFF. CDR3 nucleotides: TGTGCCAGCAGGAGCACCGGGACATTGTTTTTT.

The V call is TRBV5-1, the J call TRBJ2-7; D ambiguous. This CDR3 comprises 15 residues. Looked up from germline, CDR1 is SGHRS and CDR2 is YFSETQ. V lost 0 bases, J lost 3 bases, and 13 bases lay in between. Here the CDR3 DNA reads TGCGCCAGCAGCTTGGTGGGGAATTACGGCTACGAGCAGTACTTC. Its protein product is CASSLVGNYGYEQYF.

The chain uses TRBV25-1 and TRBJ1-5; TRBD1 is a possible D gene (6 bases). Looked up from germline, CDR1 is MGHDK and CDR2 is SYGVNS. Trimming pared 5 bases from V and 3 bases from J, leaving 11 bases between. The CDR3 sequence is 14 residues long. This CDR3 is CASSNGQLNQPQHF. Here the CDR3 DNA reads TGTGCCAGCAGTAATGGACAGCTCAATCAGCCCCAGCATTTT. The full variable domain, with the rest looked up from reference TRBV25-1 and TRBJ1-5, is EADIYQTPRYLVIGTGKKITLECSQTMGHDKMYWYQQDPGMELHLIHYSYGVNSTEKGDLSSESTVSRIRTEHFPLTLESARPSHTSQYLCASSNGQLNQPQHFGDGTRLSIL.

This clone has only one observation. V usage is TRBV6-4 and J usage is TRBJ2-3; 9 nucleotides agree with TRBD2. In germline, CDR1 is MRHNA, CDR2 SNTAGT. The CDR3 is 13 residues long. V shed 8 bases and J 6 bases; nucleotides not matched to a gene: 6. The CDR3 DNA reads as TGTGCCAGCTCCCGGCGGGAGGGGGATACGCAGTATTTT. Its protein product is CASSRREGDTQYF.

This chain joins TRBV4-1 and TRBJ1-3, with a tentative D call TRBD1 (5 bases). CDR3 length: 14 residues. Trimming shortened V by 1 base and J by 13 bases, and 17 bases separated the two germline ends. The germline V gene has CDR1 MGHRA and CDR2 YSYEKL. The CDR3 DNA reads TGCGCCAGCAGCCAAGGCCAGGGCCAGCCGAAGATATATTTT. Translation: CASSQGQGQPKIYF.

V gene TRBV4-2 combines with J gene TRBJ1-5; D unresolved. This CDR3 comprises 15 residues. Germline CDR1 is LGHNA and CDR2 is YNFKEQ. Trimming pared 3 bases from V and 3 bases from J, leaving 12 bases between. The DNA for the CDR3 is TGTGCCAGCAGCCACCTCGACCGGGACAATCAGCCCCAGCATTTT. Encoded protein: CASSHLDRDNQPQHF.

The chain recombines TRBV7-8 with TRBJ2-1, with 11 bases aligning to TRBD2. Germline trimming cut 5 bases from V and 8 bases from J; bases unmatched to any gene: 8. The CDR3 is 15 residues long. Per the germline V gene, CDR1 is SGHVS and CDR2 is FQNEAQ. CDR3 in DNA: TGTGCCAGCAGCCCCGGGACTAGCGGCGGGGATGAGCAGTTCTTC. Its protein product is CASSPGTSGGDEQFF. Full variable domain (missing parts from reference TRBV7-8 and TRBJ2-1): GAGVSQSPRYKVAKRGQDVALRCDPISGHVSLFWYQQALGQGPEFLTYFQNEAQLDKSGLPSDRFFAERPEGSVSTLKIQRTQQEDSAVYLCASSPGTSGGDEQFFGPGTRLTVL.

The chain is built from TRBV19 and TRBJ1-5; 8 bases match TRBD1. The CDR3 spans 15 residues. CDR1 is LNHDA and CDR2 is SQIVND in the germline V gene (reference sequence). The V gene end was trimmed by 6 bases and the J gene end by 2 bases; junction bases not matched to a gene: 6. The CDR3: CASSSGGWGNQPQHF. The DNA of the CDR3 is TGTGCCAGTAGCTCAGGGGGCTGGGGCAATCAGCCCCAGCATTTT.

This clone has only one observation. The rearrangement links TRBV4-3 to TRBJ2-3, with D unclear. Trimming stripped 3 bases from V and 3 bases from J, with 16 bases between. The CDR3 is 16 residues long. Germline V gene data show CDR1 as LGHNA and CDR2 as YSLEER. This CDR3 is CASSQSSQAWTDTQYF. Here the CDR3 DNA reads TGCGCCAGCAGCCAGTCCTCGCAGGCCTGGACAGATACGCAGTATTTT.

The chain uses TRBV5-1 and TRBJ2-2, with D perhaps TRBD2 (5 bases). V lost 0 bases and J 6 bases, leaving 9 bases between the germline ends. The CDR3 has 14 amino acids. Germline-derived CDR1 and CDR2 are SGHRS and YFSETQ. This chain's CDR3 is CASSLGFSAGELFF. CDR3 nucleotides: TGCGCCAGCAGCTTGGGGTTTAGCGCCGGGGAGCTGTTTTTT.

The chain couples TRBV6-1 to TRBJ2-7, with 8 positions matching TRBD1. The V segment lost 4 bases and the J segment 2 bases; nucleotides outside the gene matches: 4. Per the germline V gene, CDR1 is MNHNS and CDR2 is SASEGT. The CDR3 extends over 14 amino acids. CDR3: CASSVGTGPYEQYF. The CDR3 coding sequence is TGTGCCAGCAGTGTAGGGACAGGCCCCTACGAGCAGTACTTC.

V usage is TRBV5-4 and J usage is TRBJ2-7; D might be TRBD2 (6 bases). Looked up from germline, CDR1 is SGHNT and CDR2 is YYREEE (reference sequence). There are 15 residues in the CDR3. Trimming stripped 4 bases from V and 6 bases from J, with 20 bases between. CDR3 in DNA: TGTGCCAGCAGCAGGGGCGGGGCTCCAGGCAGCGAGCAGTACTTC. Translated, it gives CASSRGGAPGSEQYF.

The chain employs TRBV4-2 and TRBJ2-2; D uncertain. The CDR3 is made up of 15 amino acids. Between the trimmed V and J ends, which lost 0 bases and 1 base, there was a span of 6 bases. Germline V lookup: CDR1 LGHNA, CDR2 YNFKEQ. In DNA, the CDR3 is TGTGCCAGCAGCCAAGATGTAGTGAACACCGGGGAGCTGTTTTTT. This gives the protein CASSQDVVNTGELFF.